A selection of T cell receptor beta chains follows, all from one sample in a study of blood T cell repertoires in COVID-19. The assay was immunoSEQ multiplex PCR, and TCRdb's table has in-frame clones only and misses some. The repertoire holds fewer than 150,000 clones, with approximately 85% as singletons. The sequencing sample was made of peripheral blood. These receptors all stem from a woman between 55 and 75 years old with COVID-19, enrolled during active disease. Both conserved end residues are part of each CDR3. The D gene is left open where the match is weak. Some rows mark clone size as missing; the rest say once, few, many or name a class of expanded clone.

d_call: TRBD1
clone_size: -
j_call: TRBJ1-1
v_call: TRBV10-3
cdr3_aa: CAISDPGQGRLNTEAFF
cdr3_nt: TGTGCCATCAGTGACCCCGGACAGGGGCGGCTGAACACTGAAGCTTTCTTT

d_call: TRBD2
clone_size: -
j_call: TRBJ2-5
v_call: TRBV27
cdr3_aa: CASSLRGGTYQETQYF
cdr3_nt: TGTGCCAGCAGTTTACGGGGGGGGACTTACCAAGAGACCCAGTACTTC

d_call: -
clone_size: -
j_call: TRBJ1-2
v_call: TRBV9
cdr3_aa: CASSSNFLDSYGYTF
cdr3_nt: TGTGCCAGCAGCTCCAATTTTCTGGACAGCTATGGCTACACCTTC

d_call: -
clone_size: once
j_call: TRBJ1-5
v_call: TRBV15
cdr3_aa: CATSNGFNQPQHF
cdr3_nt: TGTGCCACCAGCAACGGTTTCAATCAGCCCCAGCATTTT

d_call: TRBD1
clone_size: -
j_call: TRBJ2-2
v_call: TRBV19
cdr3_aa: CASSIAGQGAPYTGELFF
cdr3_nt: TGTGCCAGTAGTATAGCGGGACAGGGGGCGCCTTACACCGGGGAGCTGTTTTTT

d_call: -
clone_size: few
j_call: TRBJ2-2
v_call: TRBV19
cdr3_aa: CASGGRTGELFF
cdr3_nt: TGTGCCAGTGGCGGGCGCACCGGGGAGCTGTTTTTT

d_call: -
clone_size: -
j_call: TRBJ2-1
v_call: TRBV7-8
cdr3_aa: CASRSQGGNNEQFF
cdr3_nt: TGTGCCAGCAGATCCCAGGGTGGAAACAATGAGCAGTTCTTC

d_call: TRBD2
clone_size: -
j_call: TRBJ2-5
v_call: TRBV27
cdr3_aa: CASRTGTSGETQYF
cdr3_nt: TGTGCCAGCAGAACCGGGACTAGCGGCGAGACCCAGTACTTC

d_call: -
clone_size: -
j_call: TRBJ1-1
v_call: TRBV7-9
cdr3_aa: CASSLVSDTEAFF
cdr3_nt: TGTGCCAGCAGCTTGGTCTCGGACACTGAAGCTTTCTTT

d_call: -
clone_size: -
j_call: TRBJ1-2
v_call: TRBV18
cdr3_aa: CASSPPAGNYGYTF
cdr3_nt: TGTGCCAGCTCACCACCCGCAGGGAACTATGGCTACACCTTC

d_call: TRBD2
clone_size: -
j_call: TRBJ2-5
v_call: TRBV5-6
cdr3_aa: CASSLGTRRRETQYF
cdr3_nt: TGTGCCAGCAGCTTGGGGACTAGAAGGAGAGAGACCCAGTACTTC

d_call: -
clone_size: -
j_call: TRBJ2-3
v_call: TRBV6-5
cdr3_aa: CASSYAVSTDTQYF
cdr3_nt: TGTGCCAGCAGTTACGCAGTTAGCACAGATACGCAGTATTTT

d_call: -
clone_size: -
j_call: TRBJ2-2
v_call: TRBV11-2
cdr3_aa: CASSFARTGTGELFF
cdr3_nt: TGTGCCAGCAGCTTTGCTAGAACGGGCACCGGGGAGCTGTTTTTT

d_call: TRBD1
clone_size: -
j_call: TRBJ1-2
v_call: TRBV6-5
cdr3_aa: CASRNVQGWGGYTF
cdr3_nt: TGTGCCAGCAGAAACGTACAGGGGTGGGGTGGCTACACCTTC

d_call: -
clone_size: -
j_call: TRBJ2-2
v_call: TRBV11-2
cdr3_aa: CASSSGQPGELFF
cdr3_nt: TGTGCCAGCAGCTCCGGACAGCCCGGGGAGCTGTTTTTT

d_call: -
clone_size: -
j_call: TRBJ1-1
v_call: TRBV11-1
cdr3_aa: CASSFMGGWNTEAFF
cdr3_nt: TGTGCCAGCAGCTTCATGGGGGGTTGGAACACTGAAGCTTTCTTT

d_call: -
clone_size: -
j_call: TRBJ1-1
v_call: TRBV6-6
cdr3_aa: CASTPPPGVNTEAFF
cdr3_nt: TGTGCCAGCACTCCTCCCCCAGGTGTGAACACTGAAGCTTTCTTT

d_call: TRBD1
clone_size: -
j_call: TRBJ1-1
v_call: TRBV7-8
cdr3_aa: CASSPDRGGTEAFF
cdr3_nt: TGTGCCAGCAGCCCGGACAGGGGAGGCACTGAAGCTTTCTTT

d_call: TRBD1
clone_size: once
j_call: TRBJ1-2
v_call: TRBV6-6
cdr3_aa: CASSYSGTGAGDGYTF
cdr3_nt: TGTGCCAGCAGTTACTCGGGGACAGGGGCGGGGGATGGCTACACCTTC

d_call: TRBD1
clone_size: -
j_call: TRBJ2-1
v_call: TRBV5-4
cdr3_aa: CASSFDRASYNEQFF
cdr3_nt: TGTGCCAGCAGCTTTGACAGGGCATCCTACAATGAGCAGTTCTTC

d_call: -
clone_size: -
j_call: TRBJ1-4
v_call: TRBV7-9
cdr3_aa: CASSLNSKGANEKLFF
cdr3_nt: TGTGCCAGCAGCTTGAATTCGAAGGGGGCTAATGAAAAACTGTTTTTT

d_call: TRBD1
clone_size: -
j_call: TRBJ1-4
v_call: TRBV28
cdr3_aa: CASSPGQIYEKLFF
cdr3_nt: TGTGCCAGCAGCCCGGGACAGATTTATGAAAAACTGTTTTTT

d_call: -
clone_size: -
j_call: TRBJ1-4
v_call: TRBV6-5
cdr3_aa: CASTDRLWHEKLFF
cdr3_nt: TGTGCCAGCACGGACAGACTTTGGCATGAAAAACTGTTTTTT

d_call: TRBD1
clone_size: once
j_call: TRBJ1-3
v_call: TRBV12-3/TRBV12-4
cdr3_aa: CASGTDGNTIYF
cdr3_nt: TGTGCCAGCGGGACAGACGGAAACACCATATATTTT